This T cell receptor beta chain was captured in a study of shared clonotypes between healthy human individuals. The CDR3 totals 15 residues. The J segment lost 7 bases and the V segment lost 7 bases, leaving 8 bases of the junction unmatched. In germline, CDR1 is MNHNY, CDR2 SVGAGI (reference sequence). On sorted subsets, replicate PCRs used about 180 ng DNA, or 25,000 to 35,000 T cell genomes. TCRdb's copy holds only in-frame clones and misses some; the assay was immunoSEQ multiplex PCR. The sample consists of around 2,000,000 clones, 90% to 95% of them appearing once. This clone was observed a single time.

Specimen: naive CD4+ T cells sorted from blood. Subset noted: CD45RA+ positively selected. The chain has TRBV6-6 and TRBJ2-5; 14 nucleotides align to TRBD2. The sequence derives from a man between 18 and 29 years old in good health. The CDR3: CASTGLAGGTGTQYF. CDR3 bases: TGTGCCAGCACCGGACTAGCGGGAGGTACTGGGACCCAGTACTTC.